The T cell receptor beta chain described here comes from a study of radiotherapy plus CTLA-4 blockade in lung cancer. Germline V gene lookup returns CDR1 SNHLY and CDR2 FYNNEI. This CDR3 contains 13 residues. V was trimmed by 6 bases and J by 3 bases, leaving 8 bases between them. Points from the study as a whole: It was early blood T cell clone dynamics, with interferon-beta, that reportedly best predicted response.

About this clone: The antigen is unknown.

The method was immunoSEQ multiplex PCR; TCRdb's version includes in-frame clones alone and lacks a portion of them. The sample gives 70,000 to 90,000 clones, about four fifths of which show up once; 22% is in the top ten. The material sequenced was peripheral blood, taken from a patient treated with radiotherapy plus ipilimumab. V is TRBV2 and J is TRBJ1-4, with D maybe TRBD1 (6 bases). This sequence originates from a human donor with non-small cell lung cancer whose response to radiotherapy plus ipilimumab could not be evaluated. Some clones in this sample may be carry-over from other donors' samples. CDR3 loop: CASRTGPNEKLFF. CDR3 coding DNA: TGTGCCAGCAGGACAGGACCTAATGAAAAACTGTTTTTT.